Listed below are T cell receptor beta chains from one sample, sequenced in a study of blood T cell repertoires in COVID-19. Method: immunoSEQ multiplex PCR; TCRdb's copy keeps in-frame clones and lacks some. Of around 41,000 clones in the sample, roughly 81% were seen once. Input material: peripheral blood. Receptors originate from a human donor in a cohort sampled during active COVID-19. Both conserved end residues are part of each CDR3. The D gene is left open where the match is weak. Rows give clone size only sometimes, using once, few, many, or a class for an expanded clone.

TRBD1	15	TRBV10-3	TRBJ1-1	few	CAIRPGTGGMTEAFF	TGTGCCATCAGGCCCGGGACAGGGGGTATGACTGAAGCTTTCTTT
-	15	TRBV7-9	TRBJ2-2	-	CASSPRQSNTGELFF	TGTGCCAGCAGCCCACGACAGTCGAACACCGGGGAGCTGTTTTTT
-	14	TRBV2	TRBJ1-1	-	CASSSGRRSTEAFF	TGTGCCAGCAGTTCGGGGAGGAGGAGCACTGAAGCTTTCTTT
TRBD1	15	TRBV3-1/TRBV3-2	TRBJ1-3	-	CASSLGTGSGNTIYF	TGTGCCAGCAGCCTAGGGACAGGCTCTGGAAACACCATATATTTT
-	15	TRBV5-5	TRBJ1-4	-	CASSLDGVVNEKLFF	TGTGCCAGCAGCTTGGACGGGGTCGTCAATGAAAAACTGTTTTTT
TRBD2	13	TRBV19	TRBJ2-1	-	CASSNLAGDEQFF	TGTGCCAGTAGTAACCTAGCGGGGGATGAGCAGTTCTTC
-	14	TRBV19	TRBJ2-3	-	CAGSGGQGTDTQYF	TGTGCCGGATCAGGAGGCCAAGGCACAGATACGCAGTATTTT
TRBD1	17	TRBV24-1	TRBJ2-5	-	CATSATSPGQGTETQYF	TGTGCCACCAGTGCCACCAGCCCTGGACAGGGAACAGAGACCCAGTACTTC
TRBD1	19	TRBV3-1/TRBV3-2	TRBJ2-6	-	CASSQRDRGGLTGANVLTF	TGTGCCAGCAGCCAACGAGACAGGGGCGGGTTGACTGGGGCCAACGTCCTGACTTTC
-	13	TRBV9	TRBJ1-3	-	CASSPQAGNTIYF	TGTGCCAGCAGCCCCCAGGCAGGAAACACCATATATTTT
TRBD2	16	TRBV7-6	TRBJ2-3	-	CASSSTSGGLGDTQYF	TGTGCCAGCAGCTCCACTAGCGGGGGGCTTGGAGATACGCAGTATTTT
-	14	TRBV4-2	TRBJ2-5	-	CASSQEKLQETQYF	TGTGCCAGCAGCCAAGAAAAACTACAAGAGACCCAGTACTTC
TRBD1	16	TRBV5-8	TRBJ1-2	-	CASSLAWDREDYGYTF	TGTGCCAGCAGCTTGGCCTGGGACAGGGAGGACTATGGCTACACCTTC
-	11	TRBV11-2	TRBJ1-1	few	CASSSRAEAFF	TGTGCCAGCAGCTCCCGCGCTGAAGCTTTCTTT
TRBD2	14	TRBV2	TRBJ2-5	-	CASSGLAGTETQYF	TGTGCCAGCAGTGGGTTAGCGGGGACAGAGACCCAGTACTTC
TRBD1	17	TRBV3-1/TRBV3-2	TRBJ1-3	-	CASSQGGQGARGNTIYF	TGTGCCAGCAGCCAAGGAGGGCAGGGGGCGCGAGGAAACACCATATATTTT
-	16	TRBV4-1	TRBJ2-3	few	CASSQGRATGTDTQYF	TGCGCCAGCAGCCAAGGGAGGGCAACGGGCACAGATACGCAGTATTTT
TRBD1	14	TRBV4-1	TRBJ2-7	-	CASSNRGSTYEQYF	TGCGCCAGCAGCAACAGGGGTTCCACCTACGAGCAGTACTTC
TRBD2	15	TRBV7-2	TRBJ2-1	-	CASSPSGGTLDEQFF	TGTGCCAGCAGTCCAAGCGGGGGGACGCTCGATGAGCAGTTCTTC
-	12	TRBV18	TRBJ2-7	-	CASSGQTYEQYF	TGTGCCAGCTCAGGACAGACCTACGAGCAGTACTTC
-	14	TRBV2	TRBJ2-6	-	CASLRSSGANVLTF	TGTGCCAGCCTGCGAAGCTCTGGGGCCAACGTCCTGACTTTC
-	14	TRBV18	TRBJ1-5	-	CASSPPGQNQPQHF	TGTGCCAGCTCACCACCGGGGCAGAATCAGCCCCAGCATTTT
-	14	TRBV7-8	TRBJ2-5	-	CASSLGATQETQYF	TGTGCCAGCAGCTTAGGGGCCACACAAGAGACCCAGTACTTC
-	14	TRBV5-1	TRBJ2-2	once	CASSLGQLAGELFF	TGCGCCAGCAGCTTGGGGCAGCTAGCCGGGGAGCTGTTTTTT
-	13	TRBV10-3	TRBJ1-5	-	CAISGRVGQPQHF	TGTGCCATCAGCGGCAGGGTCGGGCAGCCCCAGCATTTT
TRBD1	15	TRBV15	TRBJ2-7	-	CATSSRDRGYYEQYF	TGTGCCACCAGCTCCCGGGACAGGGGGTATTACGAGCAGTACTTC
TRBD2	16	TRBV7-3	TRBJ2-2	-	CASSLGGLAGSGELFF	TGTGCCAGCAGCTTAGGGGGACTAGCGGGCTCCGGGGAGCTGTTTTTT
-	14	TRBV24-1	TRBJ1-1	-	CATTGGGGNTEAFF	TGTGCCACCACCGGGGGGGGTGGGAACACTGAAGCTTTCTTT
TRBD2	15	TRBV9	TRBJ2-2	-	CASSAGTSVTGELFF	TGTGCCAGCAGCGCCGGGACTAGCGTCACCGGGGAGCTGTTTTTT
TRBD1	15	TRBV18	TRBJ2-3	once	CASSPRGRNTDTQYF	TGTGCCAGCTCACCGAGGGGGCGCAACACAGATACGCAGTATTTT
-	14	TRBV5-1	TRBJ1-2	once	CASSLTSSESGYTF	TGCGCCAGCAGCTTGACTAGTAGTGAGAGCGGCTACACCTTC
-	14	TRBV3-1/TRBV3-2	TRBJ2-7	-	CASSPREGSYEQYF	TGTGCCAGCAGCCCCCGGGAAGGCTCCTACGAGCAGTACTTC
-	15	TRBV4-2	TRBJ2-7	-	CASSQGGGVTYEQYF	TGTGCCAGCAGCCAAGGAGGGGGGGTCACCTACGAGCAGTACTTC
-	14	TRBV6-5	TRBJ1-1	few	CASSTRAENTEAFF	TGTGCCAGCAGTACCCGCGCGGAGAACACTGAAGCTTTCTTT
-	16	TRBV19	TRBJ2-2	-	CASSPPDSSNTGELFF	TGTGCCAGTAGTCCGCCGGACAGCTCGAACACCGGGGAGCTGTTTTTT
-	14	TRBV29-1	TRBJ2-2	-	CSVDIAGLGGELFF	TGCAGCGTTGATATTGCGGGATTGGGCGGGGAGCTGTTTTTT
-	13	TRBV7-8	TRBJ1-2	-	CASSPGEGDGYTF	TGTGCCAGCAGCCCAGGGGAGGGGGATGGCTACACCTTC
TRBD2	16	TRBV5-1	TRBJ2-3	-	CASSFPTSGGGDTQYF	TGCGCCAGCAGCTTCCCCACTAGCGGGGGTGGAGATACGCAGTATTTT
-	14	TRBV18	TRBJ2-3	once	CASSPEASTDTQYF	TGTGCCAGCTCACCAGAAGCTAGCACAGATACGCAGTATTTT
TRBD1	15	TRBV19	TRBJ1-5	-	CASSLRQGRHQPQHF	TGTGCCAGTAGTCTTAGACAGGGGCGGCATCAGCCCCAGCATTTT
TRBD2	16	TRBV18	TRBJ2-7	-	CASSPGGGRHHYEQYF	TGTGCCAGCTCACCAGGGGGGGGGAGACACCACTACGAGCAGTACTTC
TRBD2	15	TRBV9	TRBJ2-5	-	CASSVERGVPETQYF	TGTGCCAGCAGCGTAGAACGGGGGGTCCCAGAGACCCAGTACTTC
TRBD1	16	TRBV27	TRBJ1-4	-	CANGQGRFATNEKLFF	TGTGCCAACGGACAGGGGAGGTTTGCAACTAATGAAAAACTGTTTTTT
-	15	TRBV12-1	TRBJ1-1	-	CASSCGRGLNTEAFF	TGTGCCAGCAGCTGCGGCAGGGGATTGAACACTGAAGCTTTCTTT
-	14	TRBV12-5	TRBJ2-6	once	CASGPLSGANVLTF	TGTGCTAGTGGCCCTCTTTCTGGGGCCAACGTCCTGACTTTC
-	13	TRBV2	TRBJ1-4	few	CASSVRGNEKLFF	TGTGCCAGCAGCGTCAGAGGAAATGAAAAACTGTTTTTT